The 28 T cell receptor beta chains given below trace back to one sample, sequenced in a study of OX40 agonist ivuxolimab in advanced cancers. The table came from immunoSEQ multiplex PCR; TCRdb's copy has only in-frame clones and leaves some out. The sample includes over 55,000 clones, about 90% of them seen just once. Source: CD4+ or CD8+ T cells sorted from blood, taken in a trial of the OX40 agonist ivuxolimab. Every receptor here comes from an adult with an advanced solid tumor such as melanoma, head and neck, liver or kidney cancer.

The CDR3: CASSHGTDYQPQHF. CDR3 sequence (DNA): TGCGCCAGCAGCCACGGGACAGATTATCAGCCCCAGCATTTT. The gene calls are TRBV4-3 and TRBJ1-5, with 7 bases lining up with TRBD1. The J segment lost 5 bases and the V segment lost 3 bases, leaving 4 bases of the junction unmatched. CDR1 is LGHNA, CDR2 YSLEER, per germline. The CDR3 totals 14 residues.

This chain links TRBV7-2 with TRBJ2-7, with D tentatively TRBD2 (5 bases). CDR1 SGHTA and CDR2 FQGNSA come from the germline V gene. V dropped 6 bases and J dropped 0 bases, with 9 bases sitting between them. The CDR3 covers 13 residues. CDR3: CASRPGGSYEQYF. As DNA, the CDR3 is TGTGCCAGCAGGCCCGGAGGCTCCTACGAGCAGTACTTC.

In its sample, this clone was seen once. The J gene is TRBJ2-7, the V gene TRBV4-3, with TRBD2 matching over 14 bases. V lost 4 bases, J lost 6 bases, and 11 bases stayed unmatched. The CDR3 is 17 amino acids. Germline V lookup: CDR1 LGHNA, CDR2 YSLEER. The CDR3, as DNA: TGCGCCAGCAGCCCAAAGAGGCCGGGACTAGCGGGAGCCGAGCAGTACTTC. Translated, it gives CASSPKRPGLAGAEQYF.

The chain links TRBV13 to TRBJ2-2; D remains ambiguous. The V gene lost 1 base and the J gene lost 3 bases, with 6 bases spanning the gap. Germline V gene sequence: CDR1 PRHDT, CDR2 FYEKMQ (reference sequence). The CDR3 runs to 14 residues. The CDR3 protein is CASSLALDTGELFF. The CDR3 DNA reads TGTGCCAGCAGCTTAGCTCTCGACACCGGGGAGCTGTTTTTT.

The chain employs TRBV27 and TRBJ2-7; 11 bases line up with TRBD2. The CDR3 is 15 residues long. After removal of 3 bases from V and 2 bases from J, the junction contained 3 bases not matched to a gene. The germline CDR1 and CDR2 sequences are MNHEY and SMNVEV (reference sequence). As DNA, the CDR3 is TGTGCCAGCAGTTTCGGGACTAGCGGCCCCTACGAGCAGTACTTC. This translates into CASSFGTSGPYEQYF.

This clone was detected a few times. V and J are TRBV29-1 and TRBJ2-7; TRBD2 matches at 9 bases. The CDR3 consists of 16 residues. Germline CDR1 is SQVTM and CDR2 is ANQGSEA. With V trimmed by 0 bases and J by 0 bases, 6 bases remained unmatched. The CDR3, as DNA: TGCAGCGTTGAAGATTGGGCTAGCGGGACCTCCTACGAGCAGTACTTC. It yields the protein CSVEDWASGTSYEQYF.

J is TRBJ2-5 and V is TRBV28, with 7 bases aligning to TRBD1. Trimming took 6 bases from V and 1 from J; bases not matched to a gene: 5. The CDR3 is 14 residues long. CDR1 and CDR2 from the germline V gene are MDHEN and SYDVKM. The DNA for the CDR3 is TGTGCCAGCAGCTCGGGACAGCTCCAAGAGACCCAGTACTTC. Amino acids: CASSSGQLQETQYF. The full variable domain, its missing parts supplied by reference TRBV28 and TRBJ2-5, is DVKVTQSSRYLVKRTGEKVFLECVQDMDHENMFWYRQDPGLGLRLIYFSYDVKMKEKGDIPEGYSVSREKKERFSLILESASTNQTSMYLCASSSGQLQETQYFGPGTRLLVL.

This clone has only one observation. The rearrangement joins TRBV4-3 to TRBJ2-3; D perhaps matches TRBD1 (7 bases). Germline values: CDR1 LGHNA, CDR2 YSLEER. V was trimmed by 1 base and J by 6 bases, leaving 17 bases between them. This CDR3 has 16 residues. The CDR3 here is CASSQVGGGIFDTQYF. DNA for the CDR3: TGCGCCAGCAGCCAAGTAGGGGGCGGGATATTTGATACGCAGTATTTT.

The rearrangement joins TRBV28 to TRBJ1-3; D not resolved. The CDR3 consists of 18 residues. V lost 2 bases and J 4 bases, leaving 21 bases between the germline ends. From germline, CDR1 is MDHEN and CDR2 SYDVKM. The chain's CDR3 is CASSLPRLHPGSGNTIYF. CDR3 bases: TGTGCCAGCAGTTTACCCCGGCTACACCCGGGCTCAGGAAACACCATATATTTT. Full variable domain (missing parts from reference TRBV28 and TRBJ1-3): DVKVTQSSRYLVKRTGEKVFLECVQDMDHENMFWYRQDPGLGLRLIYFSYDVKMKEKGDIPEGYSVSREKKERFSLILESASTNQTSMYLCASSLPRLHPGSGNTIYFGEGSWLTVV.

The chain's CDR3 is CASRFAGEDTQYF. The CDR3 nucleotides read TGTGCCAGCAGGTTTGCGGGGGAAGATACGCAGTATTTT. This rearrangement joins TRBV28 to TRBJ2-3, with 7 bases fitting TRBD2. The V gene end was trimmed by 6 bases and the J gene end by 5 bases; junction bases not matched to a gene: 5. Germline V gene data show CDR1 as MDHEN and CDR2 as SYDVKM. The CDR3 runs 13 residues. The whole variable domain, remainder taken from reference TRBV28 and TRBJ2-3, is DVKVTQSSRYLVKRTGEKVFLECVQDMDHENMFWYRQDPGLGLRLIYFSYDVKMKEKGDIPEGYSVSREKKERFSLILESASTNQTSMYLCASRFAGEDTQYFGPGTRLTVL.

V gene TRBV2 combines with J gene TRBJ1-2, with a possible D match to TRBD1 (5 bases). This CDR3 has 15 amino acids. Trimming shortened V by 1 base and J by 2 bases, and 11 bases separated the two germline ends. The germline gives CDR1 SNHLY, CDR2 FYNNEI. CDR3 amino acids: CASSEVYRTNYGYTF. In nucleotides, the CDR3 is TGTGCCAGCAGTGAAGTGTACAGGACAAACTATGGCTACACCTTC. The full variable domain, rest sourced from reference TRBV2 and TRBJ1-2, is EPEVTQTPSHQVTQMGQEVILRCVPISNHLYFYWYRQILGQKVEFLVSFYNNEISEKSEIFDDQFSVERPDGSNFTLKIRSTKLEDSAMYFCASSEVYRTNYGYTFGSGTRLTVV.

The V and J genes are TRBV9 and TRBJ2-7, with 8 nucleotides matching TRBD2. Trimming cost V 3 bases and J 6 bases; bases outside gene matches: 14. Germline V gives CDR1 SGDLS, CDR2 YYNGEE. CDR3 length: 16 amino acids. The CDR3: CASSAFPTGLAGEQYF. CDR3 nucleotides: TGTGCCAGCAGCGCCTTTCCCACCGGACTAGCAGGCGAGCAGTACTTC.

This sequence joins TRBV9 and TRBJ2-5; D might be TRBD2 (6 bases). Germline V gene lookup returns CDR1 SGDLS and CDR2 YYNGEE. This CDR3 is 14 amino acids long. Deletions cut 3 bases from V and 5 bases from J, with 14 bases between. CDR3 protein: CASSAGLAIETQYF. For the CDR3, the DNA is TGTGCCAGCAGCGCTGGGCTAGCGATCGAGACCCAGTACTTC.

The rearrangement links TRBV27 to TRBJ2-7; D call uncertain. Trimming cost V 7 bases and J 3 bases, with 19 bases left between them. This CDR3 spans 15 amino acids. The germline CDR1 and CDR2 sequences are MNHEY and SMNVEV (reference sequence). CDR3 DNA: TGTGCCAGCATGGGTCGCGGAGATAGTTACTACGAGCAGTACTTC. It codes for CASMGRGDSYYEQYF.

In DNA form, the CDR3 reads TGTGCCAGCAGCCCCGGAGGCAGCGGGAGGGCCCTCTACGAGCAGTACTTC. Protein sequence: CASSPGGSGRALYEQYF. The chain is built from TRBV7-9 and TRBJ2-7; 10 bases agree with TRBD2. Germline loops: CDR1 SEHNR, CDR2 FQNEAQ (reference sequence). The CDR3 spans 17 residues. The ends lost 5 bases at V and 3 bases at J; junction bases unmatched: 13.

The V gene is TRBV7-9, the J gene TRBJ2-3; D not certain. CDR1 is SEHNR, CDR2 FQNEAQ, per germline (reference sequence). The CDR3 totals 14 residues. Trimming took 3 bases from V and 2 from J, leaving 9 bases between them. The chain's CDR3 is CASSFLADTDTQYF. The DNA of the CDR3 is TGTGCCAGCAGCTTCCTGGCCGACACAGATACGCAGTATTTT. The full variable domain, with the rest looked up from reference TRBV7-9 and TRBJ2-3, is DTGVSQNPRHKITKRGQNVTFRCDPISEHNRLYWYRQTLGQGPEFLTYFQNEAQLEKSRLLSDRFSAERPKGSFSTLEIQRTEQGDSAMYLCASSFLADTDTQYFGPGTRLTVL.

The CDR3 spells CASSQELGGNQPQHF. Here the CDR3 DNA reads TGTGCCAGCAGCCAAGAACTTGGGGGCAATCAGCCCCAGCATTTT. The chain joins TRBV4-2 to TRBJ1-5, with D unclear. Germline V gives CDR1 LGHNA, CDR2 YNFKEQ. The CDR3 totals 15 residues. Trimming took off 0 bases at V and 2 bases at J, with 8 bases between the two ends.

This chain uses TRBV7-6 with TRBJ2-5; D call uncertain. Trimming removed 0 bases from V and 5 bases from J, with 13 bases in between. The CDR3 extends over 15 amino acids. Germline CDR1 reads SGHVS; CDR2 reads FNYEAQ. The chain's CDR3 is CASSLASSLRETQYF. The CDR3 bases are TGTGCCAGCAGCTTAGCCTCCTCGCTTCGGGAGACCCAGTACTTC. The variable domain in full, with the rest retrieved from reference TRBV7-6 and TRBJ2-5, is GAGVSQSPRYKVTKRGQDVALRCDPISGHVSLYWYRQALGQGPEFLTYFNYEAQQDKSGLPNDRFSAERPEGSISTLTIQRTEQRDSAMYRCASSLASSLRETQYFGPGTRLLVL.

J is TRBJ1-3 and V is TRBV28; 9 bases agree with TRBD1. CDR3 length: 16 amino acids. V lost 7 bases and J lost 4; bases outside the gene matches: 11. Germline V gives CDR1 MDHEN, CDR2 SYDVKM. Written as DNA, the CDR3 is TGTGCCAGCACATTAGCCGGGACAGGGTACGGAAACACCATATATTTT. This encodes CASTLAGTGYGNTIYF.

The chain recombines TRBV10-3 with TRBJ2-2; 9 positions agree with TRBD2. The CDR3 loop spans 17 amino acids. The V gene's germline CDR1 is ENHRY and CDR2 SYGVKD. The J segment lost 1 base and the V segment lost 1 base, leaving 4 bases of the junction unmatched. For the CDR3, the DNA is TGTGCCATCAGTGAGTTAGGGACTAGCCGGAACACCGGGGAGCTGTTTTTT. This sequence encodes CAISELGTSRNTGELFF.

This chain connects TRBV9 to TRBJ1-5, with unresolved D. The CDR3 runs 13 residues. The germline CDR1 and CDR2 sequences are SGDLS and YYNGEE. Trimming left V 0 bases short and J 4 bases short, with 5 bases between. The CDR3 here is CASSVAVNQPQHF. CDR3 nucleotides: TGTGCCAGCAGCGTAGCCGTGAATCAGCCCCAGCATTTT.

The J gene is TRBJ2-7, the V gene TRBV5-1, with D unclear. V dropped 1 base and J dropped 4 bases, with 9 bases sitting between them. Germline V gene sequence: CDR1 SGHRS, CDR2 YFSETQ. This CDR3 comprises 13 residues. The CDR3 nucleotides read TGCGCCAGCAGCTTGTCCCAGGAATACGAGCAGTACTTC. This gives the protein CASSLSQEYEQYF.

This rearrangement joins TRBV4-3 to TRBJ2-2, with unresolved D. CDR1 and CDR2 from the germline V gene are LGHNA and YSLEER. V was pared by 0 bases and J by 3 bases, with 11 bases between. CDR3 length equals 16 residues. For the CDR3, the DNA is TGCGCCAGCAGCCAAGACAGTATAACGGACACCGGGGAGCTGTTTTTT. It encodes CASSQDSITDTGELFF.

The CDR3 spells CASSFLGPQDEQYF. CDR3 coding DNA: TGTGCCAGCAGCTTCCTAGGCCCGCAGGACGAGCAGTACTTC. J is TRBJ2-7 and V is TRBV7-9; D not certain. Germline loops: CDR1 SEHNR, CDR2 FQNEAQ (reference sequence). The ends were cut back, 3 bases at V and 5 bases at J, with 14 bases in the middle. The CDR3 totals 14 residues.

The gene calls are TRBV9 and TRBJ2-7; TRBD2 is a possible D gene (6 bases). Germline-derived CDR1 and CDR2 are SGDLS and YYNGEE. CDR3 length equals 15 residues. Trimming pared 0 bases from V and 5 bases from J, leaving 15 bases between. CDR3 residues: CASSVGERLVNEQYF. In DNA, the CDR3 is TGTGCCAGCAGCGTAGGGGAGCGACTAGTAAACGAGCAGTACTTC.

The rearrangement uses TRBV9 and TRBJ1-2; D remains unclear. The V end was cut by 0 bases, the J end by 5 bases, with 8 bases between. Germline assignment: CDR1 SGDLS and CDR2 YYNGEE. This CDR3 contains 13 residues. The CDR3 region has the DNA TGTGCCAGCAGCGTAGAGGACGGTTATGGCTACACCTTC. It encodes CASSVEDGYGYTF.

V usage is TRBV27 and J usage is TRBJ1-1, with D hard to call. Germline V gives CDR1 MNHEY, CDR2 SMNVEV (reference sequence). With 8 bases removed from V and 8 bases from J, the gap between germline ends came to 6 bases. This CDR3 is 9 amino acids long. The CDR3: CASSAEAFF. The CDR3 nucleotides read TGTGCCAGCTCCGCGGAAGCTTTCTTT.

The rearrangement joins TRBV7-9 to TRBJ2-1, with TRBD2 matching 13 bases. Germline V CDR1 and CDR2: SEHNR, FQNEAQ (reference sequence). V shed 4 bases and J 4 bases; nucleotides not matched to a gene: 4. CDR3 length: 16 residues. The CDR3 bases are TGTGCCAGCAGCTCCCGACTAGCGGGAGGATACAATGAGCAGTTCTTC. The encoded protein is CASSSRLAGGYNEQFF.